The present entry profiles one TCR beta chain with its context. The data belong to a study of long-term antiretroviral therapy in people with HIV. Researchers report immunoSEQ v3.0 was run at survey level. Repertoires were generated with immunoSEQ multiplex PCR, while TCRdb's copy carries only in-frame clones and drops some. The data contain fewer than 25,000 clones, about nine tenths of them singletons. The V gene's germline CDR1 is SGHRS and CDR2 YFSETQ. Trimming pared 0 bases from V and 2 bases from J, leaving 7 bases between. The CDR3 consists of 14 residues. The chain joins TRBV5-1 to TRBJ2-3; D not resolved. This TCR was sampled from a woman aged 25 to 45 with HIV. The specimen comprised unsorted PBMCs, sampled 1.8 years before starting antiretroviral therapy. The CDR3 region is CASSLEANTDTQYF. The CDR3 region has the DNA TGCGCCAGCAGCTTGGAGGCAAACACAGATACGCAGTATTTT.